What follows are 18 T cell receptor beta chains derived from one specimen sequenced in a study of blood T cell repertoires in COVID-19. Libraries were prepared by immunoSEQ multiplex PCR; TCRdb keeps only in-frame clonotypes and omits some of them. Among 300,000 to 350,000 clones listed, about 87% were seen once. The sequencing sample was made of PBMCs or T cells enriched from blood (not recorded which). The origin of the receptors is a young man who had recovered from COVID-19.

The V and J genes are TRBV27 and TRBJ1-5; D is undetermined. The germline CDR1 and CDR2 sequences are MNHEY and SMNVEV (reference sequence). The CDR3 has 14 residues. Trimming stripped 3 bases from V and 3 bases from J, with 9 bases between. CDR3 loop: CASSLARYNQPQHF. CDR3 in DNA: TGTGCCAGCAGTTTGGCTAGGTACAATCAGCCCCAGCATTTT.

This clone was recorded once. The chain recombines TRBV7-9 with TRBJ1-4, with a weak D call TRBD1 (5 bases). Per the germline V gene, CDR1 is SEHNR and CDR2 is FQNEAQ (reference sequence). V lost 4 bases and J lost 8, with 11 bases in between. The CDR3 is 13 residues long. CDR3 amino acids: CASSSSGAEKLFF. DNA of the CDR3: TGTGCCAGCAGCTCAAGTGGGGCCGAAAAACTGTTTTTT.

The rearrangement joins TRBV10-3 to TRBJ1-2; TRBD1 is a possible D gene (5 bases). CDR1 and CDR2 from the germline V gene are ENHRY and SYGVKD. The CDR3 runs to 13 residues. V lost 3 bases and J 4 bases, leaving 9 bases between the germline ends. CDR3 sequence reads: CAISEAGIYGYTF. As DNA, the CDR3 is TGTGCCATCAGTGAAGCAGGGATCTATGGCTACACCTTC.

The rearrangement uses TRBV2 and TRBJ1-5; possible D gene TRBD1, 5 bases. Germline values: CDR1 SNHLY, CDR2 FYNNEI. Trimming stripped 4 bases from V and 8 bases from J, with 15 bases between. The CDR3 length is 14 residues. The CDR3 here is CASSVGQGREPQHF. The CDR3 region has the DNA TGTGCCAGCAGTGTCGGGCAGGGTCGGGAGCCCCAGCATTTT.

The chain links TRBV5-1 to TRBJ1-5; 8 bases are a match to TRBD1. Germline V lookup: CDR1 SGHRS, CDR2 YFSETQ. This CDR3 contains 15 residues. The V gene end was trimmed by 0 bases and the J gene end by 6 bases; junction bases not matched to a gene: 5. CDR3 in DNA: TGCGCCAGCAGCTTGGCTGCAGGGGGCGGTCAGCCCCAGCATTTT. Its protein is CASSLAAGGGQPQHF.

This clone was seen just once. The chain carries TRBV5-5 and TRBJ1-3; D unresolved. V lost 4 bases and J 0 bases, leaving 11 bases between the germline ends. Germline-derived CDR1 and CDR2 are SGHKS and YYEKEE (reference sequence). This CDR3 has 15 amino acids. The CDR3 DNA follows: TGTGCCAGCAGCCCCCGACTCAGCTCTGGAAACACCATATATTTT. Translated, it gives CASSPRLSSGNTIYF.

The V gene is TRBV5-6, the J gene TRBJ1-2; D uncertain. Per germline, CDR1 SGHDT and CDR2 YYEEEE. The CDR3 consists of 13 residues. V gave up 4 bases and J gave up 3 bases, with 10 bases separating them. This CDR3 is CASSRESYYGYTF. CDR3 in DNA: TGTGCCAGCAGCAGGGAGTCCTACTATGGCTACACCTTC.

This chain connects TRBV6-5 to TRBJ1-1; D is perhaps TRBD1 (5 bases). Germline values: CDR1 MNHEY, CDR2 SVGAGI. The CDR3 spans 14 residues. The V end was cut by 5 bases, the J end by 1 base, with 11 bases between. CDR3 bases: TGTGCCAGCAGTCTCTTAAGGGGGAACACTGAAGCTTTCTTT. Translating gives CASSLLRGNTEAFF.

The chain has TRBV6-5 and TRBJ1-1; a weak D match, TRBD1 (6 bases). This CDR3 has 15 residues. Germline CDR1 MNHEY, CDR2 SVGAGI. Trimming stripped 6 bases from V and 5 bases from J, with 19 bases between. CDR3 amino acids: CASSPMGQGKTEAFF. The CDR3 DNA sequence: TGTGCCAGCAGCCCCATGGGGCAGGGGAAAACTGAAGCTTTCTTT.

Written as DNA, the CDR3 is TGTGCCAGCGGGGGCGATGGTAATCAGCCCCAGCATTTT. Translating gives CASGGDGNQPQHF. The chain employs TRBV6-5 and TRBJ1-5; the D gene is possibly TRBD1 (6 bases). V lost 8 bases to trimming and J lost 4 bases, with 12 bases between them. CDR1 MNHEY and CDR2 SVGAGI come from the germline V gene. The CDR3 spans 13 residues.

The chain recombines TRBV3-1 (or the pseudogene TRBV3-2) with TRBJ2-7; D is perhaps TRBD2 (5 bases). V lost 2 bases and J lost 6, with 8 bases in between. CDR3 length: 12 amino acids. Germline V gene data show CDR1 as LGHDT and CDR2 as YNNKEL (reference sequence). The CDR3 DNA reads as TGTGCCAGCAGCCAACTAGCTGGCGAGCAGTACTTC. This codes for CASSQLAGEQYF.

This clone has a handful of counts. The rearrangement joins TRBV14 to TRBJ2-7, with D possibly being TRBD1 (5 bases). The CDR3 is 13 amino acids. Trimming cost V 0 bases and J 5 bases, with 8 bases left between them. CDR1 and CDR2 from the germline V gene are SGHDN and FVKESK. The CDR3 DNA sequence: TGTGCCAGCAGCCAAGATCGCAGGGACGAGCAGTACTTC. Its protein is CASSQDRRDEQYF.

This clone was recorded only once. The V gene is TRBV11-2, the J gene TRBJ1-4, with D possibly matching TRBD1 (5 bases). CDR1 is SGHAT and CDR2 is FQNNGV in the germline V gene. The CDR3 length is 14 residues. Trimming left V 3 bases short and J 4 bases short, with 9 bases between. The DNA of the CDR3 is TGTGCCAGCAGCTTGGACACCCTTAATGAAAAACTGTTTTTT. Translated: CASSLDTLNEKLFF.

This clone was counted between two and nine times. The chain couples TRBV20-1 to TRBJ1-5; D not certain. Trimming cost V 3 bases and J 8 bases, with 17 bases left between them. The CDR3 spans 14 residues. Germline values: CDR1 DFQATT, CDR2 SNEGSKA (reference sequence). The CDR3: CSASQFAVGKPQHF. CDR3 nucleotide sequence: TGCAGTGCTAGTCAATTCGCGGTTGGCAAGCCCCAGCATTTT.

The V and J genes are TRBV20-1 and TRBJ1-1; 8 positions agree with TRBD1. V was clipped by 5 bases and J by 11 bases; unmatched bases: 7. The germline gives CDR1 DFQATT, CDR2 SNEGSKA (reference sequence). This CDR3 region has 11 residues. This CDR3 is CSAARGQEAFF. CDR3 coding DNA: TGCAGTGCTGCCAGGGGGCAGGAGGCTTTCTTT.

This clone has more than one count but fewer than ten. The chain couples TRBV5-5 to TRBJ2-1; 7 positions match TRBD2. The ends lost 4 bases at V and 7 bases at J; junction bases unmatched: 8. CDR1 SGHKS and CDR2 YYEKEE come from the germline V gene (reference sequence). CDR3 size: 14 residues. The CDR3 coding sequence is TGTGCCAGCAGCATCCCGGGACTAAGGAATGAGCAGTTCTTC. Amino acids: CASSIPGLRNEQFF.

V and J are TRBV4-2 and TRBJ1-4; D perhaps matches TRBD1 (6 bases). V was shortened by 0 bases and J by 9 bases, with 17 bases between the two germline ends. Germline loops: CDR1 LGHNA, CDR2 YNFKEQ. The CDR3 sequence is 16 residues long. The CDR3 region is CASSQDTGSNHKKLFF. DNA for the CDR3: TGTGCCAGCAGCCAAGATACAGGGTCCAATCATAAAAAACTGTTTTTT.

The V and J genes are TRBV4-2 and TRBJ2-3; 7 bases agree with TRBD2. Per germline, CDR1 LGHNA and CDR2 YNFKEQ. J was trimmed by 1 base and V by 0 bases; bases with no gene match: 7. The CDR3 is made up of 17 amino acids. The CDR3 spells CASSQDLRGGRTDTQYF. The CDR3 nucleotides read TGTGCCAGCAGCCAAGATTTGCGCGGGGGTCGCACAGATACGCAGTATTTT.